The entry below describes one TCR beta chain. Its antigen remains unknown. Produced via immunoSEQ multiplex PCR; TCRdb's table is partial and in-frame only. Here the sample spans around 170,000 clones, nearly 95% being singletons. The record originates from a study of T cell responses to AZD1222 COVID-19 vaccine. Study-wide results and caveats: At 160-218 and 743-854, vaccine-associated CD4 TCRs were dominant, and they spanned spike. Receipt of two AZD1222 doses was followed by a rise in Spike-specific TCR breadth and depth.

This clonotype originated in an adult who received the AZD1222 COVID-19 vaccine. Sequencing used peripheral blood, obtained 28 days after the second AZD1222 dose.

CDR3 nucleotides: TGTGCCACCCAGGGCACAGATACGCAGTATTTT. Amino acid sequence: CATQGTDTQYF. This sequence joins TRBV6-6 and TRBJ2-3; D remains unclear. Germline V gene sequence: CDR1 MNHNY, CDR2 SVGAGI (reference sequence). This CDR3 contains 11 residues. V lost 10 bases and J 1 base, leaving 6 bases between the germline ends.